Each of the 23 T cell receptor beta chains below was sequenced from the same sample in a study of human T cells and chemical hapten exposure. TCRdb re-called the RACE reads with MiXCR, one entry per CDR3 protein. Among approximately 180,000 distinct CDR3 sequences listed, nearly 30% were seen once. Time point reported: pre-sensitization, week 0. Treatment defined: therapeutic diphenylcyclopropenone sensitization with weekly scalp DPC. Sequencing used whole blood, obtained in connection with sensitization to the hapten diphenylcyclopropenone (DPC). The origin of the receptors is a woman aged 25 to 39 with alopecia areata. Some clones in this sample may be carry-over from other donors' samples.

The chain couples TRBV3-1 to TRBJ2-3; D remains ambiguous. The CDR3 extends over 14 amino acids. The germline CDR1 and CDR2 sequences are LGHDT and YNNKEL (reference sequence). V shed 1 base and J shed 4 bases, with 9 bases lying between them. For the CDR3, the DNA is TGTGCCAGCAGCCAAGGTAGCATGGCAGATACGCAGTATTTT. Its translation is CASSQGSMADTQYF.

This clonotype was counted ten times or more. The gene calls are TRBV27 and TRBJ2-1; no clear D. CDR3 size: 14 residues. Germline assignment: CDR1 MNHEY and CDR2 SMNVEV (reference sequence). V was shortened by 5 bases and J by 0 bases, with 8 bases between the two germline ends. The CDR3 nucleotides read TGTGCCAGCAGTCCCCCGGGCTCCTACAATGAGCAGTTCTTC. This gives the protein CASSPPGSYNEQFF.

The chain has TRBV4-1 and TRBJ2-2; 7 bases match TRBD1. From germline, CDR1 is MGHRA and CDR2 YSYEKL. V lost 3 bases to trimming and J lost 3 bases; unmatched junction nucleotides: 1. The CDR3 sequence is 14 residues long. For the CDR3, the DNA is TGCGCCAGCAGCCAGGGACAGCACACCGGGGAGCTGTTTTTT. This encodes CASSQGQHTGELFF.

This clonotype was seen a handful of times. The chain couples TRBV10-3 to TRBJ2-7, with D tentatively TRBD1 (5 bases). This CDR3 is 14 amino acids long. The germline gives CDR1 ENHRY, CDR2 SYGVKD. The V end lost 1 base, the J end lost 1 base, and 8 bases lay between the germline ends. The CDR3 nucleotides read TGTGCCATCAGTGAGTTGCAGGGATCCTACGAGCAGTACTTC. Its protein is CAISELQGSYEQYF.

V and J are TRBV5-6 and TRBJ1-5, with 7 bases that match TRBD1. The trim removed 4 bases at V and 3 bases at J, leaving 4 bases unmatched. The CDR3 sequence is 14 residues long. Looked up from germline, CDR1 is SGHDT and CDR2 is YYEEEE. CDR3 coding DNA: TGTGCCAGCAGCCAACAGGGGCACAATCAGCCCCAGCATTTT. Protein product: CASSQQGHNQPQHF.

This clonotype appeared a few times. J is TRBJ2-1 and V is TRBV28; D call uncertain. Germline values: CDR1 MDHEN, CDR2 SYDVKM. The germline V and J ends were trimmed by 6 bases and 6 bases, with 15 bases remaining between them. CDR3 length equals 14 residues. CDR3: CASSQDPVFNEQFF. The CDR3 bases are TGTGCCAGCAGCCAGGACCCCGTCTTCAATGAGCAGTTCTTC.

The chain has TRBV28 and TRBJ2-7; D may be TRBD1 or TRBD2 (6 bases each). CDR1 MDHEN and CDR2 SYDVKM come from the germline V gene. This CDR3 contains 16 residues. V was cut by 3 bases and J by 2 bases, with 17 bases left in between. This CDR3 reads CASSFPGTSGAYEQYF. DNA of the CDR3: TGTGCCAGCAGTTTCCCCGGGACATCGGGAGCCTACGAGCAGTACTTC. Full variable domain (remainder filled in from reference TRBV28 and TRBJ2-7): DVKVTQSSRYLVKRTGEKVFLECVQDMDHENMFWYRQDPGLGLRLIYFSYDVKMKEKGDIPEGYSVSREKKERFSLILESASTNQTSMYLCASSFPGTSGAYEQYFGPGTRLTVT.

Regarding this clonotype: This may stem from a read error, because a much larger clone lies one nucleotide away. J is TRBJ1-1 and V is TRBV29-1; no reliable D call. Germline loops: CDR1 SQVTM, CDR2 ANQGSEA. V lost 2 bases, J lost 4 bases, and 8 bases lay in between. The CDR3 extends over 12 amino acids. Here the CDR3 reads CSVELPGTEAFF. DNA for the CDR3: TGCAGCGTTGAATTGCCGGGCACTGAAGCTTTCTTT.

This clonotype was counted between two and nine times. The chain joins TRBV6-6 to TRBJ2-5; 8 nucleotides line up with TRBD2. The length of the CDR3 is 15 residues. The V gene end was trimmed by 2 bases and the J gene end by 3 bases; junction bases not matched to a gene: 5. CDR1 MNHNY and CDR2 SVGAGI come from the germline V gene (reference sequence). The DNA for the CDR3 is TGTGCCAGCAGTTACGTGACTAGCGACAAAGAGACCCAGTACTTC. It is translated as CASSYVTSDKETQYF.

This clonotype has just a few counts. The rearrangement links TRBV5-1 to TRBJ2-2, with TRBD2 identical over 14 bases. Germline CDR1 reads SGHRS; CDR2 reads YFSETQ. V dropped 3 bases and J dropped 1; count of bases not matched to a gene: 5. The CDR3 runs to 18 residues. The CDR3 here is CASSYRTSGGLNTGELFF. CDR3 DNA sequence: TGCGCCAGCAGCTACCGGACTAGCGGGGGGCTGAACACCGGGGAGCTGTTTTTT.

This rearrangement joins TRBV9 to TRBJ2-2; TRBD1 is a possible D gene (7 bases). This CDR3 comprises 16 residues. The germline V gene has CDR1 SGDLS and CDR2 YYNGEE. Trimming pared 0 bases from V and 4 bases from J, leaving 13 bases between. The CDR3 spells CASSVVSQGGTGELFF. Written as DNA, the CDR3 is TGTGCCAGCAGCGTAGTGAGTCAGGGGGGCACCGGGGAGCTGTTTTTT.

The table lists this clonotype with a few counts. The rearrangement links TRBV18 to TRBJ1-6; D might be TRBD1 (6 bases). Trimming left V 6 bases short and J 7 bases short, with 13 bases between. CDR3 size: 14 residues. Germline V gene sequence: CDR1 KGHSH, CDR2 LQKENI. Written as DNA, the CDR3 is TGTGCCAGCTCTGCGGACAGCCCAAATTCACCCCTCCACTTT. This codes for CASSADSPNSPLHF.

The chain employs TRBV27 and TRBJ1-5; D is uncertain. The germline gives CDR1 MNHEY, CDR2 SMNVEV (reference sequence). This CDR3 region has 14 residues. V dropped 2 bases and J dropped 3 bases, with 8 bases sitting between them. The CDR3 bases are TGTGCCAGCAGTTTACGGGGTATCAATCAGCCCCAGCATTTT. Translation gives CASSLRGINQPQHF.

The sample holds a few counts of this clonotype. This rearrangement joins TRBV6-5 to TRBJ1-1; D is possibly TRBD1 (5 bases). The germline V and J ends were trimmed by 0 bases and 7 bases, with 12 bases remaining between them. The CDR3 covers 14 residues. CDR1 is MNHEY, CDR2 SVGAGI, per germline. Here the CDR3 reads CASSYSATGREAFF. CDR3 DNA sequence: TGTGCCAGCAGTTACTCGGCTACAGGCCGTGAAGCTTTCTTT.

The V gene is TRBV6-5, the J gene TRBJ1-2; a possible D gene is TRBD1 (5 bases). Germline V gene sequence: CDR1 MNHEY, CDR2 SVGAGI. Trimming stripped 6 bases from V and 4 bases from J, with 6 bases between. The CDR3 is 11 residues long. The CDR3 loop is CASSGTYGYTF. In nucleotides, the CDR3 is TGTGCCAGCAGCGGGACCTATGGCTACACCTTC.

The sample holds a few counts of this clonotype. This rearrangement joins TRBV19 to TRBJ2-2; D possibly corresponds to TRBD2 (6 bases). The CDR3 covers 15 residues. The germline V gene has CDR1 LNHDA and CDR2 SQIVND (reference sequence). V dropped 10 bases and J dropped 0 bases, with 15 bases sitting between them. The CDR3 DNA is TGTGCCACGAAATCGGGGGTGGCGAACACCGGGGAGCTGTTTTTT. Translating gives CATKSGVANTGELFF.

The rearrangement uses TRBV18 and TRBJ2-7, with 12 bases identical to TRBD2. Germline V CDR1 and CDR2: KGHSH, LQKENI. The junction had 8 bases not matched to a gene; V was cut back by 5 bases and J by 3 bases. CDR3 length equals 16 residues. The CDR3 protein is CASSTTSGGTYYEQYF. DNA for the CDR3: TGTGCCAGCTCAACGACTAGCGGGGGAACTTACTACGAGCAGTACTTC.

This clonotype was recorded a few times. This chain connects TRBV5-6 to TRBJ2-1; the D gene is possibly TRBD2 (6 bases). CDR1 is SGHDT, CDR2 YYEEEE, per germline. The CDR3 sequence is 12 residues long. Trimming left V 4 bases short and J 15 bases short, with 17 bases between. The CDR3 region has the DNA TGTGCCAGCAGCCGCCCCCTGGGGGGTCGGTTCTTC. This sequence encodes CASSRPLGGRFF.

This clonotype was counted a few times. CDR3 sequence: CASSSGDSGANVLTF. CDR3 DNA sequence: TGTGCCAGCAGCTCAGGGGATTCCGGGGCCAACGTCCTGACTTTC. This sequence joins TRBV7-2 and TRBJ2-6; a weak D match, TRBD1 (6 bases). CDR3 length equals 15 residues. V was cut by 4 bases and J by 4 bases, with 11 bases left in between. The V gene's germline CDR1 is SGHTA and CDR2 FQGNSA.

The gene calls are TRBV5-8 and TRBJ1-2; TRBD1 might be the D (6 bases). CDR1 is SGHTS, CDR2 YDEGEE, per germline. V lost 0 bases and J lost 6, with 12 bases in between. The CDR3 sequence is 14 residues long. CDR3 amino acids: CASSLARGAHGYTF. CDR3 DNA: TGTGCCAGCAGCTTGGCCAGGGGTGCCCATGGCTACACCTTC.

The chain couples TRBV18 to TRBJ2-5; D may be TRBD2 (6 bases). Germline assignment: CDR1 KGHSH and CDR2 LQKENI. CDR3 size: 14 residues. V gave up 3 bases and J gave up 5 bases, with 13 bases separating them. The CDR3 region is CASSPPGLAETQYF. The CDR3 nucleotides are TGTGCCAGCTCACCGCCGGGACTCGCGGAGACCCAGTACTTC.

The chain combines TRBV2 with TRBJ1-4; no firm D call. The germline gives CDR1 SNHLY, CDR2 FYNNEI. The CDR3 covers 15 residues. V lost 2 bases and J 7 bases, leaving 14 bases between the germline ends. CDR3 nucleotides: TGTGCCAGCAGTGAACTAGAGACTAATCGTGAAAAACTGTTTTTT. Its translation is CASSELETNREKLFF. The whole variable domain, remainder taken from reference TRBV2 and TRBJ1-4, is EPEVTQTPSHQVTQMGQEVILRCVPISNHLYFYWYRQILGQKVEFLVSFYNNEISEKSEIFDDQFSVERPDGSNFTLKIRSTKLEDSAMYFCASSELETNREKLFFGSGTQLSVL.

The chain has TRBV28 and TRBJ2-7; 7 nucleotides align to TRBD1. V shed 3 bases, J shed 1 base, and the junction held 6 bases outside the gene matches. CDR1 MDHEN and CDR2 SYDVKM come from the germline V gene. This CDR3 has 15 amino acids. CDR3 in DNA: TGTGCCAGCAGTTTTGCTGCGACAGGGTCCTACGAGCAGTACTTC. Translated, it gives CASSFAATGSYEQYF.